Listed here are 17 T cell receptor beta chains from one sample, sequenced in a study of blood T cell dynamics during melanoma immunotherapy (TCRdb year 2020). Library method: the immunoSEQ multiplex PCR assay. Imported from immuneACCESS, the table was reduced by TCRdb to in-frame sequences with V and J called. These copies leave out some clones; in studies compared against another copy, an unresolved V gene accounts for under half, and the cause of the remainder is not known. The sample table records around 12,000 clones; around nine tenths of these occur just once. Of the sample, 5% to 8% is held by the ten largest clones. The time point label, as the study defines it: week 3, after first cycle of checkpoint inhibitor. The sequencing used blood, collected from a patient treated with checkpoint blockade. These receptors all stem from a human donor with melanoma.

The CDR3 region has the DNA TGTGCCAGCAGCCGTGACGGGACCTATGGCTACACCTTC. Residues: CASSRDGTYGYTF. V is TRBV6-5 and J is TRBJ1-2; D possibly corresponds to TRBD1 (5 bases). V lost 6 bases, J lost 4 bases, and 12 bases lay in between. Germline V CDR1 and CDR2: MNHEY, SVGAGI. The CDR3 covers 13 residues.

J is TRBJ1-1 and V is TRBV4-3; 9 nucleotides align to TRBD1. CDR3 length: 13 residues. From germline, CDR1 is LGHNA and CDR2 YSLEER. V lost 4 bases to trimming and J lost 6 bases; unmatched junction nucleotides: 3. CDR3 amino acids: CASSLRDRAEAFF. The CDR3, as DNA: TGCGCCAGCAGCCTCCGGGACAGGGCTGAAGCTTTCTTT.

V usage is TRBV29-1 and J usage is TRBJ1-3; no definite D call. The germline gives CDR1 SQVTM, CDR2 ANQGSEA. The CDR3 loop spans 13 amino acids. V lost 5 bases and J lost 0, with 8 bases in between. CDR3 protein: CSVLGHSGNTIYF. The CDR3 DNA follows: TGCAGCGTTCTAGGGCACTCTGGAAACACCATATATTTT.

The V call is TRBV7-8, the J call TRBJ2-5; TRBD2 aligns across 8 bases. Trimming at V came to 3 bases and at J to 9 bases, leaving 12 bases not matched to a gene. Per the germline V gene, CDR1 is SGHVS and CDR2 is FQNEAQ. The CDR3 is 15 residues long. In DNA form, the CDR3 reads TGTGCCAGCAGCTTTGTTCGGACTAGCCCTGGGGCCCAGTACTTC. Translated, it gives CASSFVRTSPGAQYF. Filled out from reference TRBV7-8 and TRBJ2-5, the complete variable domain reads GAGVSQSPRYKVAKRGQDVALRCDPISGHVSLFWYQQALGQGPEFLTYFQNEAQLDKSGLPSDRFFAERPEGSVSTLKIQRTQQEDSAVYLCASSFVRTSPGAQYFGPGTRLLVL.

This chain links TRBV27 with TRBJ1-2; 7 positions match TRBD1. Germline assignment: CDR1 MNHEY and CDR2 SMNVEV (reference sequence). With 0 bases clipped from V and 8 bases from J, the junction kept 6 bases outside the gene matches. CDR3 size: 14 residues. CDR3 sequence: CASSLSTDRVGYTF. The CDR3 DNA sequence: TGTGCCAGCAGTTTATCCACCGACAGGGTCGGCTACACCTTC.

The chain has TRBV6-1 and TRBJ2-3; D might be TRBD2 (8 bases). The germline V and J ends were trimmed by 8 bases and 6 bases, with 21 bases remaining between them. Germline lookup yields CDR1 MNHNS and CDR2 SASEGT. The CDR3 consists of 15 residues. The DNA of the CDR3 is TGTGCCAGCCGAAAGACAAGCGGGGGACAGGATACGCAGTATTTT. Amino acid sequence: CASRKTSGGQDTQYF.

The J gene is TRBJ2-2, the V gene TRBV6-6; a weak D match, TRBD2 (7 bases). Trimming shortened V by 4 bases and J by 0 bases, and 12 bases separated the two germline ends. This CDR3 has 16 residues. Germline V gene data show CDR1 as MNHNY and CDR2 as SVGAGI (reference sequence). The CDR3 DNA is TGTGCCAGCAGTTTCACGGGGGGCCCGAACACCGGGGAGCTGTTTTTT. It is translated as CASSFTGGPNTGELFF.

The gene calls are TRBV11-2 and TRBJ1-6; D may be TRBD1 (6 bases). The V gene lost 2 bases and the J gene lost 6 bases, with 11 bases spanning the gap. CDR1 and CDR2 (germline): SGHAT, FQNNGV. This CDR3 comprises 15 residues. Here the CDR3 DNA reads TGTGCCAGCAGCTTAAACCCAGGGGTTAATTCACCCCTCCACTTT. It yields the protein CASSLNPGVNSPLHF.

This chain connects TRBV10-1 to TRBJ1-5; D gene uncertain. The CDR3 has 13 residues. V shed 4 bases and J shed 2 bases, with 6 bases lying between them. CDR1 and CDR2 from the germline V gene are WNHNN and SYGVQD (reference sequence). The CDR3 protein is CASSAGRNQPQHF. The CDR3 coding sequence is TGCGCCAGCAGTGCCGGACGCAATCAGCCCCAGCATTTT.

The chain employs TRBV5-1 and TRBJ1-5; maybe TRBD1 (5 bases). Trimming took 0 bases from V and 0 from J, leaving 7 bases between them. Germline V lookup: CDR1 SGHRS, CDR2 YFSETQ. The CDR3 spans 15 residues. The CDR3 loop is CASSLEGNSNQPQHF. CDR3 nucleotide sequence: TGCGCCAGCAGCTTGGAGGGGAATAGCAATCAGCCCCAGCATTTT. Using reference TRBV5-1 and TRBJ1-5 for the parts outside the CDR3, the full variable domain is KAGVTQTPRYLIKTRGQQVTLSCSPISGHRSVSWYQQTPGQGLQFLFEYFSETQRNKGNFPGRFSGRQFSNSRSEMNVSTLELGDSALYLCASSLEGNSNQPQHFGDGTRLSIL.

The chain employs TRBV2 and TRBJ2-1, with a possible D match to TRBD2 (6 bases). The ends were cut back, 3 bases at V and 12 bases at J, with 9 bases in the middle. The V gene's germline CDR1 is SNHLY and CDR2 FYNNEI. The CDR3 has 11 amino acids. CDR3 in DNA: TGTGCCAGCAGTGAGGGCGGGGCGCAGTTCTTC. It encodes CASSEGGAQFF.

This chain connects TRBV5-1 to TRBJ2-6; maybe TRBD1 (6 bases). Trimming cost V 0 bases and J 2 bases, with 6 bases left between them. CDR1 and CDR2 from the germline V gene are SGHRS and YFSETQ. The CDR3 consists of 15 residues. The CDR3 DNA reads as TGCGCCAGCAGCTTGGAGGGGGCTGGGGCCAACGTCCTGACTTTC. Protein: CASSLEGAGANVLTF.

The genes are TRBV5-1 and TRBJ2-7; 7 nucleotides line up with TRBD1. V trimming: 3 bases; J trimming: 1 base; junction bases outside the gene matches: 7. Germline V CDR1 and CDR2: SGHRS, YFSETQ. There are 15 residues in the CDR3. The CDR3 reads CASSSYRGMSYEQYF. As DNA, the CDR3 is TGCGCCAGCAGCTCCTACAGGGGAATGTCCTACGAGCAGTACTTC.

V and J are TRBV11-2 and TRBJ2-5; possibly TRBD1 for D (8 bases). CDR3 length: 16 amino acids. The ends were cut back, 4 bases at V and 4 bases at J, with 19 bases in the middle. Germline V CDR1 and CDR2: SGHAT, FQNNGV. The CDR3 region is CASSSSGTGGGETQYF. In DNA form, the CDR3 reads TGTGCCAGCAGCTCCTCCGGGACAGGCGGGGGAGAGACCCAGTACTTC. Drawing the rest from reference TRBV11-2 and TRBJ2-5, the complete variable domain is EAGVAQSPRYKIIEKRQSVAFWCNPISGHATLYWYQQILGQGPKLLIQFQNNGVVDDSQLPKDRFSAERLKGVDSTLKIQPAKLEDSAVYLCASSSSGTGGGETQYFGPGTRLLVL.

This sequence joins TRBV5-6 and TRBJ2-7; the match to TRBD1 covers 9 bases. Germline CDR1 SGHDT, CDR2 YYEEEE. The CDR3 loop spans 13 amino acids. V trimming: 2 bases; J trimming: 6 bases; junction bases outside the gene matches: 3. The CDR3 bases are TGTGCCAGCAGCTTCCGGGACAGGGCCGAGCAGTACTTC. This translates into CASSFRDRAEQYF.

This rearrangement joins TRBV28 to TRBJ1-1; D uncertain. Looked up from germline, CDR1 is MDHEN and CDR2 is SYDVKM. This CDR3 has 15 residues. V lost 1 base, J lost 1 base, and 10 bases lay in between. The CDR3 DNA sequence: TGTGCCAGCAGTTTATCAGGCAATGGGAACACTGAAGCTTTCTTT. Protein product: CASSLSGNGNTEAFF.

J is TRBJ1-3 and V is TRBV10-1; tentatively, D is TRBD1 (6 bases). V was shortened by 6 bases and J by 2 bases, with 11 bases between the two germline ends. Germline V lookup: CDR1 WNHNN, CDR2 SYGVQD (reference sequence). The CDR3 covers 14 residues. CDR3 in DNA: TGCGCCAGCAGGGCGGGGGGCACTGGAAACACCATATATTTT. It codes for CASRAGGTGNTIYF.